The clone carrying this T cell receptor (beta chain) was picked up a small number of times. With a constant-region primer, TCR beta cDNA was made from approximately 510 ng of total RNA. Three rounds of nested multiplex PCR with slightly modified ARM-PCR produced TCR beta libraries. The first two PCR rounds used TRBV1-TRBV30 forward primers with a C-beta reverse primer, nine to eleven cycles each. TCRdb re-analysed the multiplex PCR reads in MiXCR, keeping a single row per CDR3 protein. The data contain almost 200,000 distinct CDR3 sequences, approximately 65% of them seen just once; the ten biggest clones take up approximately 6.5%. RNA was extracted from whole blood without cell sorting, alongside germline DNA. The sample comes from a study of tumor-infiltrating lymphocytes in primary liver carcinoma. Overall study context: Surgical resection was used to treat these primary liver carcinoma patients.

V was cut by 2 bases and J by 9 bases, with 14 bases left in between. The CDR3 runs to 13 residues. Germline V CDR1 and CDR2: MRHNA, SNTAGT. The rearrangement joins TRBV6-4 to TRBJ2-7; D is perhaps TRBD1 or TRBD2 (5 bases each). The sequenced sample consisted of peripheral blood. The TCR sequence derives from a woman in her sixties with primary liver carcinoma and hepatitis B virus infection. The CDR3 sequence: CASSDGLRGAQYF. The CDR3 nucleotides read TGTGCCAGCAGTGACGGCCTGAGGGGAGCGCAGTACTTC.